This T cell receptor (beta chain) came from a study of T cells in Graves' hyperthyroidism and ophthalmopathy. Study details: Before treatment of any kind, peripheral blood was taken at initial diagnosis. Study observations and caveats: Expanded thyroid clonotypes (above 0.001) were mostly also found in blood.

TCR beta CDR3 sequences were amplified from RNA transcripts. The HTBI set primed first-round TCR CDR3 RT-PCR. TCRdb fed the multiplex PCR reads into MiXCR, producing one record per CDR3 protein. This table has around 440,000 distinct CDR3 sequences, around a sixth appearing once. Each patient was aged 18 to 65 and had newly diagnosed hyperthyroidism of under 2 months' duration. The PBMCs were taken from over 9.5 ml of fresh peripheral blood. This clonotype was recorded many times. The antigen remains unidentified. The V end lost 1 base, the J end lost 7 bases, and 17 bases lay between the germline ends. This CDR3 has 15 amino acids. Germline V lookup: CDR1 MGHRA, CDR2 YSYEKL.

This rearrangement joins TRBV4-1 to TRBJ2-7; no clear D. The sample comprised blood. This TCR came from a woman aged 18-35 years with Graves' hyperthyroidism. CDR3: CASSQVNAGVGEQYF. The CDR3 coding sequence is TGCGCCAGCAGCCAAGTGAATGCCGGTGTCGGGGAGCAGTACTTC.